The sequence of this T cell receptor (beta chain) was determined in a study of cytomegalovirus exposure and HLA in healthy donors. In regard to this clone: Its antigen remains unknown.

PCR used 60 Vbeta primers and 13 Jbeta primers. Sequencing used immunoSEQ multiplex PCR; TCRdb keeps in-frame clones, though not all of them. This table holds some 160,000 clones, around 81% found once. Regarding the study as a whole: Reports showed the classifier diagnosing cytomegalovirus status with high specificity and sensitivity. A later analysis linked a missense DCLRE1C variant to TCR beta V- and J-gene trimming.

All the people who gave samples were healthy bone marrow donors. Each donor was nominally healthy when sampled (though unrecorded immune exposures were likely). The CDR3 sequence is 15 residues long. V lost 5 bases to trimming and J lost 0 bases; unmatched junction nucleotides: 5. CDR1 and CDR2 from the germline V gene are LNHDA and SQIVND (reference sequence). V gene TRBV19 combines with J gene TRBJ2-5; 8 nucleotides match TRBD2. The receptor was derived from a man aged 40-49 years in good health and CMV-seronegative. The sample taken for sequencing was PBMCs. CDR3 in amino acids: CASSLASGHQETQYF. As DNA, the CDR3 is TGTGCCAGTAGTTTGGCTAGCGGGCACCAAGAGACCCAGTACTTC.